One and the same sample provided the 5 T cell receptor beta chains below, sequenced in a study of identical twins. TCRdb processed the 5' RACE reads anew with MiXCR; each CDR3 protein has one entry. The sample records 520,000 or so distinct CDR3 sequences, 22% being singletons. The same sample was also used in a study of T cells expressing NK-cell markers.

The sample was CD4+ T cells sorted from blood. Receptors were obtained from a woman younger than 30 in good health.

Many counts were recorded for this clonotype. J is TRBJ2-3 and V is TRBV20-1; possible D gene TRBD2, 6 bases. Germline V gene data show CDR1 as DFQATT and CDR2 as SNEGSKA (reference sequence). The CDR3 is 12 amino acids. The germline V and J ends were trimmed by 7 bases and 6 bases, with 14 bases remaining between them. CDR3 DNA: TGCAGTGGAACCGGGGGTTCGGATACGCAGTATTTT. It yields the protein CSGTGGSDTQYF.

On this clonotype: The junction and the germline gene differ at one end; a read error may be behind it. V and J are TRBV12-3 or TRBV12-4 and TRBJ2-3, with 7 bases fitting TRBD1. The CDR3 is 15 amino acids. CDR3 amino acids: CACRLTGTVTDTQYF. CDR3 nucleotide sequence: TGTGCCTGCAGGCTGACCGGGACAGTCACAGATACGCAGTATTTT.

The J gene is TRBJ1-4, the V gene TRBV11-2, with D tentatively TRBD1 (5 bases). The ends were cut back, 5 bases at V and 7 bases at J, with 20 bases in the middle. Germline assignment: CDR1 SGHAT and CDR2 FQNNGV. This CDR3 is built from 16 residues. The CDR3 loop reads CASSPPGAGKLEKLFF. The DNA for the CDR3 is TGTGCCAGCAGCCCCCCGGGAGCAGGGAAACTTGAAAAACTGTTTTTT.

V is TRBV29-1 and J is TRBJ1-3, with a weak D call TRBD1 (6 bases). The CDR3 covers 12 residues. Germline V gives CDR1 SQVTM, CDR2 ANQGSEA. Trimming left V 6 bases short and J 1 base short, with 7 bases between. CDR3 bases: TGCAGCGTCAGGGGTTCTGGAAACACCATATATTTT. This codes for CSVRGSGNTIYF.

The gene calls are TRBV7-9 and TRBJ1-1; 7 bases map to TRBD1. V gave up 5 bases and J gave up 7 bases; unmatched junction bases: 7. Germline-derived CDR1 and CDR2 are SEHNR and FQNEAQ (reference sequence). The CDR3 loop spans 13 amino acids. CDR3 sequence (DNA): TGTGCCAGCAGCACAATTAGGACAGGTGAAGCTTTCTTT. Its protein product is CASSTIRTGEAFF. Combining the CDR3 with reference TRBV7-9 and TRBJ1-1 gives the whole variable domain DTGVSQNPRHKITKRGQNVTFRCDPISEHNRLYWYRQTLGQGPEFLTYFQNEAQLEKSRLLSDRFSAERPKGSFSTLEIQRTEQGDSAMYLCASSTIRTGEAFFGQGTRLTVV.